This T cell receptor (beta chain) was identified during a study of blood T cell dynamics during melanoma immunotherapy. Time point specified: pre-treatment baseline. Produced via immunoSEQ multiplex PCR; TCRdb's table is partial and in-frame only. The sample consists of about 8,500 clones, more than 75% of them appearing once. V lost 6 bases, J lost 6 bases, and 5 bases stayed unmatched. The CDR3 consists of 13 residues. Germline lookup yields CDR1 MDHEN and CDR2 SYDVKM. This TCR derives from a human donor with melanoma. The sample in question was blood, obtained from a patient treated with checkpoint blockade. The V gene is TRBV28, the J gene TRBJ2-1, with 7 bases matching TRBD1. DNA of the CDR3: TGTGCCAGCAGACGACAGGGAACCAATGAGCAGTTCTTC. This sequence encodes CASRRQGTNEQFF.